This entry is about one T cell receptor (beta chain). This record belongs to a study of radiation and T cells in renal cell carcinoma. Clones were sequenced by immunoSEQ multiplex PCR, and TCRdb holds only the in-frame ones, with some missing. Found here are 65,000 to 80,000 clones, approximately 83% of them singletons; the top ten hold 22%. Time point of the sample: blood 2 weeks post-SBRT. The treatment is: 15 Gy SBRT to primary tumor, nephrectomy 4 weeks later. V lost 2 bases and J lost 4; bases outside the gene matches: 7. CDR1 and CDR2 from the germline V gene are MRHNA and SNTAGT. The CDR3 runs 15 residues.

The clonotype was recovered from a woman between 50 and 59 years old with renal cell carcinoma. Specimen: blood, collected from a patient whose treatment included radiotherapy and nephrectomy. The rearrangement links TRBV6-4 to TRBJ2-5; 7 nucleotides align to TRBD2. CDR3 sequence reads: CASSDGPGGPETQYF. The CDR3 DNA is TGTGCCAGCAGTGACGGCCCGGGGGGACCAGAGACCCAGTACTTC.